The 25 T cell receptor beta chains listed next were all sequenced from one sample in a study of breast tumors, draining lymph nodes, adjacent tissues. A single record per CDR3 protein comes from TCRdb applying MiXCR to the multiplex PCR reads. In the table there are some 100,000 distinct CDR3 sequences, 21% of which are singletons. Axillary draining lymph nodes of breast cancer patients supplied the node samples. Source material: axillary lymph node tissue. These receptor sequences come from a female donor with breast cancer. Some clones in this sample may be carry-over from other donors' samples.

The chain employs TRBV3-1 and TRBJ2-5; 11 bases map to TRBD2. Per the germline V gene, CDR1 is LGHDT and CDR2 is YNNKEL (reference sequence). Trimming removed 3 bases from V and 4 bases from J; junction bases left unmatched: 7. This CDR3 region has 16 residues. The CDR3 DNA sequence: TGTGCCAGCAGCCATAGCGGGGGGGTTTTTCGAGAGACCCAGTACTTC. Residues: CASSHSGGVFRETQYF.

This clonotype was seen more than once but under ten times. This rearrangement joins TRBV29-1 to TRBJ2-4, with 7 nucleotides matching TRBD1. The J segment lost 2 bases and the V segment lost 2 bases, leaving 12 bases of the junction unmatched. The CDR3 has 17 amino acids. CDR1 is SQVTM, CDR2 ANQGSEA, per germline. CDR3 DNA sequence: TGCAGCGTTGAACTACGGCCGACAGGGATCCCCAAAAACATTCAGTACTTC. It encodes CSVELRPTGIPKNIQYF.

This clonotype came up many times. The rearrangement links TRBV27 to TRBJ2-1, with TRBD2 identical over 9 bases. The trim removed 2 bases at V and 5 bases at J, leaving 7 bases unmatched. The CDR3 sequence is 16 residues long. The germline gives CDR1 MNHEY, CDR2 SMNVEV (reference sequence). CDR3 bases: TGTGCCAGCAGTTTAGATAGCGGGGGCCTCAACAATGAGCAGTTCTTC. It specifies CASSLDSGGLNNEQFF.

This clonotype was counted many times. CDR3 sequence reads: CASSRGLSTDTQYF. DNA for the CDR3: TGTGCCAGCAGCCGGGGACTTAGCACAGATACGCAGTATTTT. The chain joins TRBV7-2 to TRBJ2-3, with D possibly being TRBD2 (6 bases). The germline CDR1 and CDR2 sequences are SGHTA and FQGNSA. The CDR3 has 14 residues. The ends were cut back, 5 bases at V and 0 bases at J, with 9 bases in the middle.

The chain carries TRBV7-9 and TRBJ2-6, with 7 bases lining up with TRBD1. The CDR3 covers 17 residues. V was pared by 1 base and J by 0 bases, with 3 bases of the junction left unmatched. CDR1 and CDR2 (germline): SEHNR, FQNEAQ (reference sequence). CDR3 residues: CASSLGQGDSGANVLTF. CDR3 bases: TGTGCCAGCAGCTTAGGGCAGGGGGACTCTGGGGCCAACGTCCTGACTTTC.

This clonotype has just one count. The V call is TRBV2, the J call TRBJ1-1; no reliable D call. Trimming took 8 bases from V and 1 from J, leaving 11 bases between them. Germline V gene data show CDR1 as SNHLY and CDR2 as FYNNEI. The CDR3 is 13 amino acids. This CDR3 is CASQVWENTEAFF. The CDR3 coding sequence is TGTGCCAGCCAAGTGTGGGAGAACACTGAAGCTTTCTTT. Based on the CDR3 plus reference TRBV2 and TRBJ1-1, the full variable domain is EPEVTQTPSHQVTQMGQEVILRCVPISNHLYFYWYRQILGQKVEFLVSFYNNEISEKSEIFDDQFSVERPDGSNFTLKIRSTKLEDSAMYFCASQVWENTEAFFGQGTRLTVV.

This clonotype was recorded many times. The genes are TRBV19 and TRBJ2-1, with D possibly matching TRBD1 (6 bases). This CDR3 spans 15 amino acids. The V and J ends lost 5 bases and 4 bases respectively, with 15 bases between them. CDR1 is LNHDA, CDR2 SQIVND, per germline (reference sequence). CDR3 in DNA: TGTGCCAGTAGTTTACTCCCGGGACAATACAATGAGCAGTTCTTC. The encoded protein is CASSLLPGQYNEQFF.

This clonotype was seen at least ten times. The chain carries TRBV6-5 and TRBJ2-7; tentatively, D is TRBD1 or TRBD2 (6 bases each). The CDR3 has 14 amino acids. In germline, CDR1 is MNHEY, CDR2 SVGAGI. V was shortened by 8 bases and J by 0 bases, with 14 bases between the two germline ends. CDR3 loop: CASASGGYSYEQYF. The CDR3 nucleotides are TGTGCCAGCGCCTCCGGGGGCTACTCCTACGAGCAGTACTTC.

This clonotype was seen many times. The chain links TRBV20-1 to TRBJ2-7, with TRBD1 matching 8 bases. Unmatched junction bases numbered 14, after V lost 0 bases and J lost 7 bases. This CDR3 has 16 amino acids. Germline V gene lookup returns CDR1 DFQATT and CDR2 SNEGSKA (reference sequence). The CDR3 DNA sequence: TGCAGTGCTAGAGATCGATTGGGCAGGGGGCAAGGAGAGCAGTACTTC. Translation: CSARDRLGRGQGEQYF.

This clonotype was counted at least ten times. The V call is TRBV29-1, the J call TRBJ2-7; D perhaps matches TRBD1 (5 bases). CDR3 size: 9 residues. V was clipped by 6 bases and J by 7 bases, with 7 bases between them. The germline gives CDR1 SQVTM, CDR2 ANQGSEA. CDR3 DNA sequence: TGCAGCGTGGGGCGTGAGCAGTACTTC. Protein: CSVGREQYF.

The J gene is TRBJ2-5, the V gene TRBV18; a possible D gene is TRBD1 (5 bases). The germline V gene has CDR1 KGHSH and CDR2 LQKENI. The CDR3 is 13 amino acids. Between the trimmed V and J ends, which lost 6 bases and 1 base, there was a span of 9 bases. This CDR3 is CASSSTVQETQYF. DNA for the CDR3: TGTGCCAGCTCCTCGACAGTCCAAGAGACCCAGTACTTC.

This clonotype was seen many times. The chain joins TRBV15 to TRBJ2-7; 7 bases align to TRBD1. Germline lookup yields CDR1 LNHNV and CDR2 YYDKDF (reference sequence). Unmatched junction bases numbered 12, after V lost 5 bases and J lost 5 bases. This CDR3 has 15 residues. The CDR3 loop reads CATSGYRGLNDEQYF. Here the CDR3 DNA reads TGTGCCACCAGCGGATACAGGGGTCTGAATGACGAGCAGTACTTC.

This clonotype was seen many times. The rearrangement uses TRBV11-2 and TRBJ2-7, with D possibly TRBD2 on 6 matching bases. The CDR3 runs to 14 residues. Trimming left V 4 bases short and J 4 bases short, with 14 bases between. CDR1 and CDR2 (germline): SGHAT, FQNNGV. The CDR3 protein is CASSSPGTPYEQYF. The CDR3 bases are TGTGCCAGCAGCTCACCCGGGACTCCTTACGAGCAGTACTTC.

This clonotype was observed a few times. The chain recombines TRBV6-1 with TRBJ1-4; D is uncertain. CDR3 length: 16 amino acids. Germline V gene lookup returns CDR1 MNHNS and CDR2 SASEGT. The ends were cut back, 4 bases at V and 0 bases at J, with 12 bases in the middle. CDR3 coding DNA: TGTGCCAGCAGTGGTCTGACGGATTCAACTAATGAAAAACTGTTTTTT. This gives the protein CASSGLTDSTNEKLFF.

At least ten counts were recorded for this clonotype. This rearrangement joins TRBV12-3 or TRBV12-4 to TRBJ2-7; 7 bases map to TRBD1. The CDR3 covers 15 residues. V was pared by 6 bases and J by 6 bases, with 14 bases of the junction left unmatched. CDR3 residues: CASSTTRGPAREQYF. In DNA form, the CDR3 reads TGTGCCAGCAGCACAACTAGGGGGCCGGCGCGCGAGCAGTACTTC.

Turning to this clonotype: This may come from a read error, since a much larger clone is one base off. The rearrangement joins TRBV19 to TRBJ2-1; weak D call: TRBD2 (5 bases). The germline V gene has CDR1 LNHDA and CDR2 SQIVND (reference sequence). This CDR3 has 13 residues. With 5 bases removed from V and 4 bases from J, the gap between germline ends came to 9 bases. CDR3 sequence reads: CASSSTGYNEQFF. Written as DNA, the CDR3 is TGTGCCAGTAGTTCGACGGGATACAATGAGCAGTTCTTC. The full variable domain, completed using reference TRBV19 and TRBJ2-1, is DGGITQSPKYLFRKEGQNVTLSCEQNLNHDAMYWYRQDPGQGLRLIYYSQIVNDFQKGDIAEGYSVSREKKESFPLTVTSAQKNPTAFYLCASSSTGYNEQFFGPGTRLTVL.

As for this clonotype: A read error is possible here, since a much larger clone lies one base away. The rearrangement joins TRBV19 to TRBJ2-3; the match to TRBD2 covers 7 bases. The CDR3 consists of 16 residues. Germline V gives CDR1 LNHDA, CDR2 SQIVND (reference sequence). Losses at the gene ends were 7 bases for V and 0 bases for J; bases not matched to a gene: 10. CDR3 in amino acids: CASKAGGGSSTDTQYF. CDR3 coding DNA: TGTGCCAGTAAGGCTGGGGGGGGTAGTAGCACAGATACGCAGTATTTT.

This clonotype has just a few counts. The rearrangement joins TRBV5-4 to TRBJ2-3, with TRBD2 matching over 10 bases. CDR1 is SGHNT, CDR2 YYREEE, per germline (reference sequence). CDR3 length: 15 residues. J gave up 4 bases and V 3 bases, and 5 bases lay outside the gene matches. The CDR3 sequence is CASSSSGGGADTQYF. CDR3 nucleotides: TGTGCCAGCAGCTCTAGCGGGGGAGGGGCAGATACGCAGTATTTT. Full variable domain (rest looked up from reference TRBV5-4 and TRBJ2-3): ETGVTQSPTHLIKTRGQQVTLRCSSQSGHNTVSWYQQALGQGPQFIFQYYREEENGRGNFPPRFSGLQFPNYSSELNVNALELDDSALYLCASSSSGGGADTQYFGPGTRLTVL.

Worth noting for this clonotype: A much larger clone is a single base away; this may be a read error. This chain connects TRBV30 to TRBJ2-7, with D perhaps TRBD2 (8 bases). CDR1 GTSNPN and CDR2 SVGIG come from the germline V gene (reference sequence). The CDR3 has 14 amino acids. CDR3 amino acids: CAWSAGGGGYGQYF. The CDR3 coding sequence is TGTGCCTGGAGTGCGGGAGGGGGCGGGTACGGGCAGTACTTC.

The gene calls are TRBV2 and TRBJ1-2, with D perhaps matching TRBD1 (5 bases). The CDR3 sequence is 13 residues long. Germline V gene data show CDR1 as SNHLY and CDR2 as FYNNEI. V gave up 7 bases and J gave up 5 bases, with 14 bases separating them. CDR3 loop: CASNGDSSYGYTF. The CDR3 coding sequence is TGTGCCAGCAACGGTGACAGCAGTTATGGCTACACCTTC.

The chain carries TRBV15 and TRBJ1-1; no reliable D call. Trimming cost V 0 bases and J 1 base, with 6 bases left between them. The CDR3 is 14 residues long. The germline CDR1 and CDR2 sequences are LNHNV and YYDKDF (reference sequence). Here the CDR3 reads CATSRDRWNTEAFF. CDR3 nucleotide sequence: TGTGCCACCAGCAGAGATCGATGGAACACTGAAGCTTTCTTT.

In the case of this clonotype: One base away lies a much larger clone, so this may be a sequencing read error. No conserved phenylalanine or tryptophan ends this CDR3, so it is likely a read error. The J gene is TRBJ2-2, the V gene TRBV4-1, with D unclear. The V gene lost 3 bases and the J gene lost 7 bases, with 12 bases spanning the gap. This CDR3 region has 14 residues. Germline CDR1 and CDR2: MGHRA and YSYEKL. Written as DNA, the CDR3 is TGCGCCAGCAGCCATGCCAGGTCGGTCGGGGAGCTGTTTTCT. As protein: CASSHARSVGELFS.

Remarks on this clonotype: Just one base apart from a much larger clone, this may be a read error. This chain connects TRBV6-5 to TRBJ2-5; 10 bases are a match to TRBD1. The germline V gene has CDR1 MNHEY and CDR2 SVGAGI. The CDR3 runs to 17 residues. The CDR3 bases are TGTGCCAGCAGCCCGGTGGGACAGGGGATGTTGGGAGAGGCCCAGTACTTC. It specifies CASSPVGQGMLGEAQYF.

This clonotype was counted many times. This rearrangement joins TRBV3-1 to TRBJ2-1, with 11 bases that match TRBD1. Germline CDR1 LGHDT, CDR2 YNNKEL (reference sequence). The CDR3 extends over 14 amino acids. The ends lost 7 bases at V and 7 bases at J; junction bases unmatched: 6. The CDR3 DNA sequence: TGTGCCAGCAACGGACAGGGGGCGCAGAATGAGCAGTTCTTC. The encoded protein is CASNGQGAQNEQFF.

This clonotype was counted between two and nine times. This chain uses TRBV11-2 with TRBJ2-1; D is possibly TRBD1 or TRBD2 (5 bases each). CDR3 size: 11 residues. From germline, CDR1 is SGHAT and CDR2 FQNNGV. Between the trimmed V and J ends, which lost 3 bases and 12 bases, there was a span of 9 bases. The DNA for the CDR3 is TGTGCCAGCAGCTTGAGGGGTGGGCAGTTCTTC. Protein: CASSLRGGQFF.